This T cell receptor beta chain was observed in a study of tumor T cells in aggressive B-cell lymphoma. The CDR3 totals 12 residues. Germline V gene sequence: CDR1 MDHEN, CDR2 SYDVKM. Trimming removed 5 bases from V and 16 bases from J; junction bases left unmatched: 10. A few counts support this clone. Produced via immunoSEQ multiplex PCR; TCRdb's table is partial and in-frame only. The sample lists more than 5,000 clones, roughly 87% occurring once. The sequencing input was tumor tissue. V is TRBV28 and J is TRBJ2-1; 8 bases match TRBD1. The sequence derives from an adult with diffuse large B cell lymphoma. The CDR3 DNA sequence: TGTGCCAGCAGTGAACCACCGGACAGGGAATTCTTC. Protein product: CASSEPPDREFF. The entire variable domain, with the rest obtained from reference TRBV28 and TRBJ2-1, is as follows: DVKVTQSSRYLVKRTGEKVFLECVQDMDHENMFWYRQDPGLGLRLIYFSYDVKMKEKGDIPEGYSVSREKKERFSLILESASTNQTSMYLCASSEPPDREFFGPGTRLTVL.